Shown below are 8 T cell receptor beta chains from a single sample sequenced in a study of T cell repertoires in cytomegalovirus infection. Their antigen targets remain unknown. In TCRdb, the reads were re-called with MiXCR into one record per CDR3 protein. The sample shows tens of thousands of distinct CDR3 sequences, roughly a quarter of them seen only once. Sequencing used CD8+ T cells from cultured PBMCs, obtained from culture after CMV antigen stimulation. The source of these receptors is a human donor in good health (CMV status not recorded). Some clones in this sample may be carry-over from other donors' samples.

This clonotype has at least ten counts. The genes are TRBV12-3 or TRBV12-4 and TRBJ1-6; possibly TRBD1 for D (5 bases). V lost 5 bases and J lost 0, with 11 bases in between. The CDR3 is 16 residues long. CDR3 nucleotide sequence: TGTGCCAGCAGTCCAGGGTCGAGCTCCTATAATTCACCCCTCCACTTT. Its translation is CASSPGSSSYNSPLHF.

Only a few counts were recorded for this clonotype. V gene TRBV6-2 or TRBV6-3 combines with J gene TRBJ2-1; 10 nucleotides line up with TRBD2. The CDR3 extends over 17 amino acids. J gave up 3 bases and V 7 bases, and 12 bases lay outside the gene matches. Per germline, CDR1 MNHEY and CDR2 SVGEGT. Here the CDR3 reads CASTDLAGELIYNEQFF. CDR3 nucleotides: TGTGCCAGCACTGACCTAGCGGGGGAGCTGATCTACAATGAGCAGTTCTTC.

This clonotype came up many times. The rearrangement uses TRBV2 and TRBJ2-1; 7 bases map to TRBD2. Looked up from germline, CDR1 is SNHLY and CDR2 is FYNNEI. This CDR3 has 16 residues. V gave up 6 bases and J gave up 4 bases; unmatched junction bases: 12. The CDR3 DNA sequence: TGTGCCAGCAGCGAGGTCGGGGGGACCCAGTACAATGAGCAGTTCTTC. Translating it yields CASSEVGGTQYNEQFF.

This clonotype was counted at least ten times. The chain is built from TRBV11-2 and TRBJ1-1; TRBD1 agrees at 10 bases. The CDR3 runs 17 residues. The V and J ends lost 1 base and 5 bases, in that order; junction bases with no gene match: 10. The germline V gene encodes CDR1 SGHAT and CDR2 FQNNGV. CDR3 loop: CASSLVGQGVYETEAFF. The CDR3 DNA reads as TGTGCCAGCAGCTTAGTAGGACAGGGGGTCTATGAAACTGAAGCTTTCTTT.

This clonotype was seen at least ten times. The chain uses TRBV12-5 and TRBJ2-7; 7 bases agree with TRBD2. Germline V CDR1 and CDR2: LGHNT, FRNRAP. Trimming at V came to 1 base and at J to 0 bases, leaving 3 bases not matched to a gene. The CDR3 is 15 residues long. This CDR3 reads CASGLGDYSSYEQYF. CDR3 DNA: TGTGCTAGTGGTTTGGGGGACTACAGCTCCTACGAGCAGTACTTC.

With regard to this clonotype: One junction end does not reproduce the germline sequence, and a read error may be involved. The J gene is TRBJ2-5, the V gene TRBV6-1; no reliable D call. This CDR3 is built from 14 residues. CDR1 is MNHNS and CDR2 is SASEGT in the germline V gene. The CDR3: CVSSLGGRRETQYF. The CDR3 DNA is TGTGTCAGCAGCCTGGGTGGGCGTCGGGAGACCCAGTACTTC.

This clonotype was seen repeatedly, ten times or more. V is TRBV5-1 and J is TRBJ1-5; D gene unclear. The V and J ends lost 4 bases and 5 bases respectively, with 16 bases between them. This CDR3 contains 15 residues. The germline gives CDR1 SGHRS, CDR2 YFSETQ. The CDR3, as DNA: TGCGCCAGCAGCCCGAGGTCAGGACTCGATCAGCCCCAGCATTTT. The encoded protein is CASSPRSGLDQPQHF.

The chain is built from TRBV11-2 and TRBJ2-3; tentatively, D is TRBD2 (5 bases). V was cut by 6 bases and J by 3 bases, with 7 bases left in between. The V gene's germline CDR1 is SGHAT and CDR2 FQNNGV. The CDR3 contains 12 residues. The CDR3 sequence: CASRRATDTQYF. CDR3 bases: TGTGCCAGCAGGAGGGCAACAGATACGCAGTATTTT.